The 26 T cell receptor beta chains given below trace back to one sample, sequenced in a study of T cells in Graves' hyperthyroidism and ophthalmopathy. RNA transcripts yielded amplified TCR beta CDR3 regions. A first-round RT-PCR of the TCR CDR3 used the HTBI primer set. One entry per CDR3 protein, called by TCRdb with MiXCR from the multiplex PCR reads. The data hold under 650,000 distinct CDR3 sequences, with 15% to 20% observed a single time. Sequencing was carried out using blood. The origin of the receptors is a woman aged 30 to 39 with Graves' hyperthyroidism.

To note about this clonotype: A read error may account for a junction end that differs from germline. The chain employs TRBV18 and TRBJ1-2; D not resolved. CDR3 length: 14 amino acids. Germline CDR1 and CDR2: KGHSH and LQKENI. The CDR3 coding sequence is TGTGCCAGATCACCAAGTACTTCCGGGTATGGCTACACCTTC. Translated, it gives CARSPSTSGYGYTF.

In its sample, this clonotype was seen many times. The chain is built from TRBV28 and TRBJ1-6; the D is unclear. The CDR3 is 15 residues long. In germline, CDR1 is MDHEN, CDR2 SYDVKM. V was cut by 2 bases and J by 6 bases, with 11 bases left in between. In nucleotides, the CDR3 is TGTGCCAGCAGTTTACGACGGATCGGTAATTCACCCCTCCACTTT. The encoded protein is CASSLRRIGNSPLHF.

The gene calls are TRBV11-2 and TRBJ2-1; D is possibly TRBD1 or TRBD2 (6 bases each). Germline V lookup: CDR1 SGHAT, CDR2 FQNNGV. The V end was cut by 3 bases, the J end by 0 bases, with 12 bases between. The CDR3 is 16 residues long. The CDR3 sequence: CASSLVGGGSYNEQFF. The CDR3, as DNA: TGTGCCAGCAGCTTGGTAGGAGGGGGCTCCTACAATGAGCAGTTCTTC.

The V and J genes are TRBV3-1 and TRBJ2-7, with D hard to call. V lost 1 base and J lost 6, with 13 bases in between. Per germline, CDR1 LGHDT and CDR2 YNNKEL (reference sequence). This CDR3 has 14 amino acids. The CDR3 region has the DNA TGTGCCAGCAGCCAAGTAACCCTCGCCCGCGAGCAGTACTTC. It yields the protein CASSQVTLAREQYF.

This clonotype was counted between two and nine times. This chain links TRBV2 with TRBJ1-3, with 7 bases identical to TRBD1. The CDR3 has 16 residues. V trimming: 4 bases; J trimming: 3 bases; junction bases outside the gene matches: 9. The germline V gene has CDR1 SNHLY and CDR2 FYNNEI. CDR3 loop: CASSASRRTGGNTIYF. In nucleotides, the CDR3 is TGTGCCAGCAGTGCCTCCAGAAGGACAGGTGGAAACACCATATATTTT.

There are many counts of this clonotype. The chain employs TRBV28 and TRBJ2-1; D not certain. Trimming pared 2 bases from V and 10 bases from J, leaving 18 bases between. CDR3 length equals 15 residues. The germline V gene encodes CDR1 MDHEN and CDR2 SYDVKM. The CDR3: CASSLTSYRAQEQFF. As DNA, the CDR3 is TGTGCCAGCAGTTTAACTTCTTATCGAGCTCAGGAGCAGTTCTTC.

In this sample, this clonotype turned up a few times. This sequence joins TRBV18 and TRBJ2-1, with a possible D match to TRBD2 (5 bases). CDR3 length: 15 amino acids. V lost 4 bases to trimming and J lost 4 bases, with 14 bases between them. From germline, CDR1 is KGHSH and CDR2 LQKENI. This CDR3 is CASSHSGNRYNEQFF. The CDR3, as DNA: TGTGCCAGCTCACATTCGGGAAACCGTTACAATGAGCAGTTCTTC. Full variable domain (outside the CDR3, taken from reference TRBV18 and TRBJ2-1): NAGVMQNPRHLVRRRGQEARLRCSPMKGHSHVYWYRQLPEEGLKFMVYLQKENIIDESGMPKERFSAEFPKEGPSILRIQQVVRGDSAAYFCASSHSGNRYNEQFFGPGTRLTVL.

The CDR3: CASSLRIMRGTDTQYF. The CDR3 coding sequence is TGTGCCAGCAGCTTACGGATAATGAGGGGCACAGATACGCAGTATTTT. V usage is TRBV7-6 and J usage is TRBJ2-3; D might be TRBD2 (5 bases). V lost 2 bases, J lost 1 base, and 13 bases lay in between. Germline V gene data show CDR1 as SGHVS and CDR2 as FNYEAQ. The CDR3 totals 16 residues.

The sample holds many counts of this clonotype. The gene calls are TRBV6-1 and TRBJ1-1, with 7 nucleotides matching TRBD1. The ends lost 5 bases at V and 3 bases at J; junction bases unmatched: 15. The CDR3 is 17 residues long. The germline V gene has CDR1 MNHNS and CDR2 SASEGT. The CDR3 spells CASSYPRPGGRDTEAFF. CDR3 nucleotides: TGTGCCAGCAGTTACCCCCGCCCAGGGGGGCGAGACACTGAAGCTTTCTTT.

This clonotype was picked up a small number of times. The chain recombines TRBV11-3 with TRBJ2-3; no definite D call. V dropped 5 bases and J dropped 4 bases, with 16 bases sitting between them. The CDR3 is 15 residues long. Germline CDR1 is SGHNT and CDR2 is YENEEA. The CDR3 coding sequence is TGTGCCAGCAGCCTGTATCATCTGGTTGCAGATACGCAGTATTTT. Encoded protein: CASSLYHLVADTQYF.

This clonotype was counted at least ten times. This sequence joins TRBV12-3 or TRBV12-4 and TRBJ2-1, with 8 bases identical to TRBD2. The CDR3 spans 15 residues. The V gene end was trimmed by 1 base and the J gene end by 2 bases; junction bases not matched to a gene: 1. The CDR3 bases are TGTGCCAGCAGTTTAGAGCGGGGGACCTACAATGAGCAGTTCTTC. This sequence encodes CASSLERGTYNEQFF.

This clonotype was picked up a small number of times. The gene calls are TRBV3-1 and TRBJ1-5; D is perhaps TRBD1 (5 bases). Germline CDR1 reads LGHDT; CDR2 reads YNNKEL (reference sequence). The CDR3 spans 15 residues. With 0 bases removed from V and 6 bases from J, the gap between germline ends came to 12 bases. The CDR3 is CASSQDPPGSQPQHF. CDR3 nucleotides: TGTGCCAGCAGCCAAGACCCCCCAGGGAGTCAGCCCCAGCATTTT.

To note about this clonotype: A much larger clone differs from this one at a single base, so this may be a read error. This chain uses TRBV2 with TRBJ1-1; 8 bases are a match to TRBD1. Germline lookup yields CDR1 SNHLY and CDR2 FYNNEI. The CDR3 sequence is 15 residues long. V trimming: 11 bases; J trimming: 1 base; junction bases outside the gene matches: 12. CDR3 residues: CAAPDRTGQNTEAFF. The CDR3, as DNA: TGTGCCGCCCCTGACAGGACAGGGCAGAACACTGAAGCTTTCTTT.

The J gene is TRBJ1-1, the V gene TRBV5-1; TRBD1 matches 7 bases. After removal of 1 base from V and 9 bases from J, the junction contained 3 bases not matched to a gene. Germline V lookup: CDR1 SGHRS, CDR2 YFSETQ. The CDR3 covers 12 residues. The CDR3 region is CASSLRDSKAFF. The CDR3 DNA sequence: TGCGCCAGCAGCTTGAGGGACAGCAAAGCTTTCTTT.

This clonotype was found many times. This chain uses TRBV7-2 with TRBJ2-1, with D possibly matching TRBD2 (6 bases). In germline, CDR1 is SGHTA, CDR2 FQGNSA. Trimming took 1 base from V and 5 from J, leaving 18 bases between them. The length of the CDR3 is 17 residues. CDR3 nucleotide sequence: TGTGCCAGCAGCTTAGAATTGGGGGGTTGGAGTAACAATGAGCAGTTCTTC. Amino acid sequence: CASSLELGGWSNNEQFF.

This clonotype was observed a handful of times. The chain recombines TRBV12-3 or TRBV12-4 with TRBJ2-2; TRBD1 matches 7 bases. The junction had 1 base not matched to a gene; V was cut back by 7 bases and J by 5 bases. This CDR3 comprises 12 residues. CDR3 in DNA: TGTGCCAGCATACAGGGGACCGGGGAGCTGTTTTTT. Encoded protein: CASIQGTGELFF.

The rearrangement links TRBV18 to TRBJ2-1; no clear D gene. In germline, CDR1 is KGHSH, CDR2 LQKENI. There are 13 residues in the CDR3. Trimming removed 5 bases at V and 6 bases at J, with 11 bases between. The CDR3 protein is CASSRIGRNEQFF. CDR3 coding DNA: TGTGCCAGCTCAAGGATCGGCCGCAATGAGCAGTTCTTC.

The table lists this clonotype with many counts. In DNA form, the CDR3 reads TGTGCCAGCAGTCTTCTACGGGGGGGGAACACTGAAGCTTTCTTT. Its protein is CASSLLRGGNTEAFF. This chain joins TRBV28 and TRBJ1-1; maybe TRBD1 (5 bases). CDR1 is MDHEN, CDR2 SYDVKM, per germline. The CDR3 is 15 amino acids. The V gene lost 5 bases and the J gene lost 1 base, with 14 bases spanning the gap. The whole variable domain, remainder taken from reference TRBV28 and TRBJ1-1, is DVKVTQSSRYLVKRTGEKVFLECVQDMDHENMFWYRQDPGLGLRLIYFSYDVKMKEKGDIPEGYSVSREKKERFSLILESASTNQTSMYLCASSLLRGGNTEAFFGQGTRLTVV.

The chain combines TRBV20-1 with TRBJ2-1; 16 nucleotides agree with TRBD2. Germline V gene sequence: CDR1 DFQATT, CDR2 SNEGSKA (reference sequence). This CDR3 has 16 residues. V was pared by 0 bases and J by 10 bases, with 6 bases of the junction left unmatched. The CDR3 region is CSARDIGTSGREEQFF. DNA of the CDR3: TGCAGTGCTAGAGATATAGGGACTAGCGGGAGGGAGGAGCAGTTCTTC.

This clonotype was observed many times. CDR3 sequence reads: CASRQSPLEQYF. The CDR3 nucleotides are TGTGCCAGCAGACAATCCCCTCTCGAGCAGTACTTC. The chain is built from TRBV12-3 or TRBV12-4 and TRBJ2-7; D gene uncertain. CDR3 length equals 12 residues. The V end lost 6 bases, the J end lost 6 bases, and 12 bases lay between the germline ends.

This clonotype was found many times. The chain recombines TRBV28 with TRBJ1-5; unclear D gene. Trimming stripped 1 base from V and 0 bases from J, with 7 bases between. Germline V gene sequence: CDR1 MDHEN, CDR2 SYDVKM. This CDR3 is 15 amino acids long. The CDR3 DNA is TGTGCCAGCAGTTTATCTAGTTATAGCAATCAGCCCCAGCATTTT. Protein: CASSLSSYSNQPQHF.

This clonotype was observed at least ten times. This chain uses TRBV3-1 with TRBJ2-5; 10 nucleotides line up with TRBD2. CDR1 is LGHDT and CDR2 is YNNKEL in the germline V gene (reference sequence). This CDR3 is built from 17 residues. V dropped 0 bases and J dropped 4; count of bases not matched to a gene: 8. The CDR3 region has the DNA TGTGCCAGCAGCCAAGAGTCATGGGCTAGCGGGAGAGAGACCCAGTACTTC. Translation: CASSQESWASGRETQYF.

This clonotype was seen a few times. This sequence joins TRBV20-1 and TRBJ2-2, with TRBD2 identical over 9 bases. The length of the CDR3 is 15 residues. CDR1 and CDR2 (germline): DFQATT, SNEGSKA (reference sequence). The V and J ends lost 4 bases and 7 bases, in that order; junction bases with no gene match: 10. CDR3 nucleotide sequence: TGCAGTGCTAAACTAGCGGGCCATAGGGGCGGGGAGCTGTTTTTT. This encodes CSAKLAGHRGGELFF.

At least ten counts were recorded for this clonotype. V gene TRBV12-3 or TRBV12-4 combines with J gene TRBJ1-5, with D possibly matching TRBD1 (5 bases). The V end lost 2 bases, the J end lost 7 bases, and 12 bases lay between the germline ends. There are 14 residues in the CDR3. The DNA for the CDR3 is TGTGCCAGCAGTTTATTGTCCGGGGACCAGCCCCAGCATTTT. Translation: CASSLLSGDQPQHF.

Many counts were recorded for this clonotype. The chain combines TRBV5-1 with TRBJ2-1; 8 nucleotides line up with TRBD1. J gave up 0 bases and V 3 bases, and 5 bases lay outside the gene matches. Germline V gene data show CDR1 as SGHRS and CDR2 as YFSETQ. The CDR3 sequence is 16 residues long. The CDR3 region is CASSSDRVSSYNEQFF. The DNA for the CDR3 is TGCGCCAGCAGCTCGGACAGGGTCAGCTCCTACAATGAGCAGTTCTTC.

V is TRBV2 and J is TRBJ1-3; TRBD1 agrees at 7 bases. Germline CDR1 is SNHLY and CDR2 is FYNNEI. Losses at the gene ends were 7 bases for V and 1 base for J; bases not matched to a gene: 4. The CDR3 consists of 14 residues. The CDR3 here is CASNDRASGNTIYF. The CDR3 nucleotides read TGTGCCAGCAATGACAGGGCGTCTGGAAACACCATATATTTT.